One and the same sample provided the 32 T cell receptor beta chains below, sequenced in a study of CD8+ T cells in alopecia areata. RNA, once extracted, was reverse transcribed into cDNA for use as the sequencing template. Sequencing was performed with immunoSEQ multiplex PCR; in TCRdb, only in-frame clones are kept and a portion is missing. The top ten hold 4.5% of the sample, which has roughly 130,000 clones, 45% to 65% seen once. Here the sequenced sample was CD4+ T cells sorted from blood, taken at week 0. These receptors originate from a human donor with alopecia areata.

This clone was observed a single time. This chain connects TRBV5-4 to TRBJ1-2; 9 positions agree with TRBD1. Germline CDR1 and CDR2: SGHNT and YYREEE (reference sequence). This CDR3 is 16 amino acids long. Unmatched junction bases numbered 7, after V lost 3 bases and J lost 1 base. CDR3 residues: CASSSPGQGFNYGYTF. DNA of the CDR3: TGTGCCAGCAGCTCTCCGGGACAGGGATTTAACTATGGCTACACCTTC. Drawing the rest from reference TRBV5-4 and TRBJ1-2, the complete variable domain is ETGVTQSPTHLIKTRGQQVTLRCSSQSGHNTVSWYQQALGQGPQFIFQYYREEENGRGNFPPRFSGLQFPNYSSELNVNALELDDSALYLCASSSPGQGFNYGYTFGSGTRLTVV.

The chain links TRBV4-2 to TRBJ2-5; 7 nucleotides match TRBD2. The CDR3 is made up of 15 amino acids. The J segment lost 3 bases and the V segment lost 0 bases, leaving 4 bases of the junction unmatched. Germline values: CDR1 LGHNA, CDR2 YNFKEQ. The CDR3 DNA reads as TGTGCCAGCAGCCAAGAAGGCGGGGGTAAAGAGACCCAGTACTTC. The encoded protein is CASSQEGGGKETQYF.

This clone has a single count. The rearrangement uses TRBV27 and TRBJ2-2; no definite D call. The V end was cut by 3 bases, the J end by 6 bases, with 5 bases between. The CDR3 extends over 12 amino acids. Per germline, CDR1 MNHEY and CDR2 SMNVEV (reference sequence). In nucleotides, the CDR3 is TGTGCCAGCAGTTTTTCGGCCGGGGAGCTGTTTTTT. Its translation: CASSFSAGELFF.

V usage is TRBV2 and J usage is TRBJ2-1, with 9 nucleotides matching TRBD2. The CDR3 runs to 15 residues. The germline V gene has CDR1 SNHLY and CDR2 FYNNEI. V lost 3 bases and J lost 5; bases outside the gene matches: 5. The CDR3 DNA follows: TGTGCCAGCAGTGATAGACTAGCGGACAACAATGAGCAGTTCTTC. This encodes CASSDRLADNNEQFF.

The CDR3 is CASSPGQRGNTGELFF. Written as DNA, the CDR3 is TGTGCCAGCAGCCCGGGACAGCGGGGGAACACCGGGGAGCTGTTTTTT. V usage is TRBV7-9 and J usage is TRBJ2-2, with D perhaps being TRBD1 or TRBD2 (7 bases each). V lost 5 bases and J lost 1, with 14 bases in between. The CDR3 consists of 16 residues. The germline CDR1 and CDR2 sequences are SEHNR and FQNEAQ (reference sequence).

The chain recombines TRBV18 with TRBJ2-1; possibly TRBD2 for D (5 bases). The CDR3 is 16 residues long. Trimming cost V 5 bases and J 1 base, with 15 bases left between them. Germline CDR1 and CDR2: KGHSH and LQKENI. The CDR3, as DNA: TGTGCCAGCTCAGGACTCGGCGATAGATCCTACAATGAGCAGTTCTTC. Protein sequence: CASSGLGDRSYNEQFF.

This clone appeared a few times. The chain has TRBV19 and TRBJ1-1; D unresolved. Germline lookup yields CDR1 LNHDA and CDR2 SQIVND (reference sequence). The CDR3 sequence is 14 residues long. Trimming cost V 5 bases and J 0 bases, with 10 bases left between them. The CDR3 region has the DNA TGTGCCAGTAGTCTGCAAACTCTGAACACTGAAGCTTTCTTT. This encodes CASSLQTLNTEAFF.

The rearrangement links TRBV4-1 to TRBJ2-3; TRBD1 matches 11 bases. Trimming cost V 3 bases and J 14 bases; bases outside gene matches: 16. CDR1 is MGHRA, CDR2 YSYEKL, per germline. The CDR3 consists of 16 residues. The CDR3 loop is CASSQGTGGRSNHGYF. The CDR3, as DNA: TGCGCCAGCAGCCAGGGGACAGGGGGACGATCAAATCATGGGTATTTT.

The chain links TRBV5-1 to TRBJ2-5; possible D gene TRBD1, 6 bases. V shed 3 bases and J shed 0 bases, with 12 bases lying between them. CDR3 length: 15 amino acids. Germline V gene lookup returns CDR1 SGHRS and CDR2 YFSETQ. In DNA form, the CDR3 reads TGCGCCAGCAGCTCAGGGTCAGGGGACCAAGAGACCCAGTACTTC. Protein: CASSSGSGDQETQYF. Using reference TRBV5-1 and TRBJ2-5 for the parts outside the CDR3, the full variable domain is KAGVTQTPRYLIKTRGQQVTLSCSPISGHRSVSWYQQTPGQGLQFLFEYFSETQRNKGNFPGRFSGRQFSNSRSEMNVSTLELGDSALYLCASSSGSGDQETQYFGPGTRLLVL.

The rearrangement joins TRBV27 to TRBJ2-5; 8 bases agree with TRBD1. V shed 8 bases and J 5 bases; nucleotides not matched to a gene: 10. The V gene's germline CDR1 is MNHEY and CDR2 SMNVEV (reference sequence). The CDR3 is made up of 14 amino acids. DNA for the CDR3: TGTGCCAGCTGGGCCAGGGGGCAGGAGGAGACCCAGTACTTC. Translated, it gives CASWARGQEETQYF.

V and J are TRBV7-7 and TRBJ2-7; possibly TRBD1 for D (5 bases). The length of the CDR3 is 16 residues. Germline CDR1 and CDR2: SSHAT and FNYEAQ (reference sequence). Trimming left V 7 bases short and J 2 bases short, with 21 bases between. Here the CDR3 reads CASTAYIYRFTYEQYF. The CDR3 DNA follows: TGTGCCAGCACCGCTTATATCTACAGGTTCACCTACGAGCAGTACTTC.

The genes are TRBV27 and TRBJ2-5; 10 bases match TRBD2. V shed 5 bases and J 4 bases; nucleotides not matched to a gene: 10. The CDR3 spans 16 residues. Per germline, CDR1 MNHEY and CDR2 SMNVEV (reference sequence). The CDR3 nucleotides read TGTGCCAGCAGTGATTCTAGCGGGAGTTGGGTAGAGACCCAGTACTTC. Its protein is CASSDSSGSWVETQYF.

The chain carries TRBV18 and TRBJ1-1; TRBD1 matches 7 bases. CDR3 length equals 16 residues. Germline CDR1 is KGHSH and CDR2 is LQKENI. Unmatched junction bases numbered 8, after V lost 0 bases and J lost 4 bases. The CDR3 nucleotides are TGTGCCAGCTCACCACCGGGAAGGAACAGGGGCACTGAAGCTTTCTTT. Its protein is CASSPPGRNRGTEAFF.

The chain has TRBV4-1 and TRBJ2-6; no clear D gene. The CDR3 sequence is 20 residues long. V was cut by 1 base and J by 1 base, with 20 bases left in between. CDR1 and CDR2 (germline): MGHRA, YSYEKL. CDR3 in DNA: TGCGCCAGCAGCCAAGGCACGATTGGCAGGACCGAATCTGGGGCCAACGTCCTGACTTTC. It yields the protein CASSQGTIGRTESGANVLTF.

The V call is TRBV2, the J call TRBJ2-1; D is perhaps TRBD1 or TRBD2 (6 bases each). Trimming cost V 4 bases and J 8 bases, with 15 bases left between them. The CDR3 runs to 14 residues. CDR1 and CDR2 from the germline V gene are SNHLY and FYNNEI. CDR3 protein: CASSGGLASDEQFF. In DNA form, the CDR3 reads TGTGCCAGCAGTGGGGGGCTAGCGTCGGATGAGCAGTTCTTC.

The CDR3, as DNA: TGTGCCAGCAGCTTAACGCGGGTGACTGAAGCTTTCTTT. Translated: CASSLTRVTEAFF. V gene TRBV11-1 combines with J gene TRBJ1-1; D uncertain. The V gene's germline CDR1 is SGHAT and CDR2 FQDESV (reference sequence). V was clipped by 2 bases and J by 5 bases, with 9 bases between them. This CDR3 is built from 13 residues. Together with reference TRBV11-1 and TRBJ1-1, the CDR3 gives the full variable domain: EAEVAQSPRYKITEKSQAVAFWCDPISGHATLYWYRQILGQGPELLVQFQDESVVDDSQLPKDRFSAERLKGVDSTLKIQPAELGDSAMYLCASSLTRVTEAFFGQGTRLTVV.

V gene TRBV9 combines with J gene TRBJ2-5; no firm D call. Trimming stripped 0 bases from V and 5 bases from J, with 17 bases between. CDR1 and CDR2 (germline): SGDLS, YYNGEE. This CDR3 has 16 amino acids. The CDR3 DNA reads as TGTGCCAGCAGCGTAGCTCCCCGACAAGAGATGGAGACCCAGTACTTC. It yields the protein CASSVAPRQEMETQYF.

This chain connects TRBV5-1 to TRBJ2-1; D gene uncertain. V lost 4 bases, J lost 0 bases, and 11 bases lay in between. CDR1 and CDR2 (germline): SGHRS, YFSETQ. There are 15 residues in the CDR3. The CDR3 DNA is TGCGCCAGCAGCCCAGGATACCACTCCTACAATGAGCAGTTCTTC. Translated: CASSPGYHSYNEQFF.

This chain joins TRBV15 and TRBJ2-7; weak D call: TRBD2 (6 bases). V dropped 1 base and J dropped 3 bases, with 10 bases sitting between them. The V gene's germline CDR1 is LNHNV and CDR2 YYDKDF (reference sequence). CDR3 length equals 14 residues. DNA for the CDR3: TGTGCCACCAGCAGAGCCCGGGGAGGCTACGAGCAGTACTTC. This sequence encodes CATSRARGGYEQYF. The whole variable domain, remainder taken from reference TRBV15 and TRBJ2-7, is DAMVIQNPRYQVTQFGKPVTLSCSQTLNHNVMYWYQQKSSQAPKLLFHYYDKDFNNEADTPDNFQSRRPNTSFCFLDIRSPGLGDTAMYLCATSRARGGYEQYFGPGTRLTVT.

The chain uses TRBV19 and TRBJ2-1; the D is unclear. V gave up 9 bases and J gave up 3 bases, with 15 bases separating them. Germline V gene sequence: CDR1 LNHDA, CDR2 SQIVND (reference sequence). This CDR3 region has 14 residues. CDR3 sequence reads: CASRTPAHYNEQFF. In DNA, the CDR3 is TGTGCCAGCAGAACTCCTGCCCACTACAATGAGCAGTTCTTC.

A note on this clone: One junction end disagrees with the germline gene, perhaps due to a read error. Different DNA sequences within this sample yield the same CDR3. The chain combines TRBV7-2 with TRBJ2-7, with D possibly being TRBD1 or TRBD2 (5 bases each). In germline, CDR1 is SGHTA, CDR2 FQGNSA. CDR3 length: 12 residues. CDR3 DNA sequence: TGCGCCAGCAGCTCGGGACCGATGGGGCAGTACTTC. Amino acid sequence: CASSSGPMGQYF.

The chain couples TRBV27 to TRBJ2-7, with a possible D match to TRBD1 (5 bases). The ends were cut back, 3 bases at V and 4 bases at J, with 19 bases in the middle. This CDR3 comprises 16 residues. Germline-derived CDR1 and CDR2 are MNHEY and SMNVEV (reference sequence). CDR3 sequence (DNA): TGTGCCAGCAGTTTTGATCCGTCCAGACAGAAGTACGAGCAGTACTTC. Its translation: CASSFDPSRQKYEQYF.

V and J are TRBV15 and TRBJ2-5, with 9 bases that match TRBD1. The CDR3 length is 16 residues. Unmatched junction bases numbered 10, after V lost 3 bases and J lost 5 bases. Per germline, CDR1 LNHNV and CDR2 YYDKDF (reference sequence). CDR3 nucleotide sequence: TGTGCCACCAGCAGGGGACCGGGACAGGGTTTGGAGACCCAGTACTTC. This sequence encodes CATSRGPGQGLETQYF.

This clone has only a few counts. The rearrangement uses TRBV5-6 and TRBJ1-2, with a possible D match to TRBD1 (6 bases). The CDR3 has 14 residues. Looked up from germline, CDR1 is SGHDT and CDR2 is YYEEEE. V was pared by 0 bases and J by 7 bases, with 13 bases between. The CDR3 spells CASSLGPDSGGYTF. The CDR3 nucleotides are TGTGCCAGCAGCTTGGGTCCGGACAGCGGTGGCTACACCTTC. The complete variable domain, with remaining parts taken from reference TRBV5-6 and TRBJ1-2, reads DAGVTQSPTHLIKTRGQQVTLRCSPKSGHDTVSWYQQALGQGPQFIFQYYEEEERQRGNFPDRFSGHQFPNYSSELNVNALLLGDSALYLCASSLGPDSGGYTFGSGTRLTVV.

This clone was seen a few times. The chain has TRBV7-9 and TRBJ2-4; TRBD2 is a possible D gene (5 bases). From germline, CDR1 is SEHNR and CDR2 FQNEAQ (reference sequence). Trimming took 5 bases from V and 9 from J, leaving 11 bases between them. The CDR3 length is 12 residues. CDR3 coding DNA: TGTGCCAGCAGCCGTCCTGGAGGCATTCAGTACTTC. Translation: CASSRPGGIQYF. The full variable domain, with the rest looked up from reference TRBV7-9 and TRBJ2-4, is DTGVSQNPRHKITKRGQNVTFRCDPISEHNRLYWYRQTLGQGPEFLTYFQNEAQLEKSRLLSDRFSAERPKGSFSTLEIQRTEQGDSAMYLCASSRPGGIQYFGAGTRLSVL.

The chain joins TRBV7-8 to TRBJ2-7, with TRBD1 matching 7 bases. This CDR3 contains 13 residues. Losses at the gene ends were 5 bases for V and 3 bases for J; bases not matched to a gene: 4. Germline CDR1 and CDR2: SGHVS and FQNEAQ. CDR3 in amino acids: CASSMRQGYEQYF. CDR3 DNA: TGTGCCAGCAGCATGAGACAGGGCTACGAGCAGTACTTC.

CDR3 sequence (DNA): TGTGCCAGCAGGCTACAGGGCCCGAACACTGAAGCTTTCTTT. This codes for CASRLQGPNTEAFF. The chain employs TRBV7-2 and TRBJ1-1; possibly TRBD1 for D (6 bases). The CDR3 contains 14 residues. Germline V lookup: CDR1 SGHTA, CDR2 FQGNSA. V was pared by 6 bases and J by 1 base, with 12 bases between. Full variable domain (outside the CDR3, taken from reference TRBV7-2 and TRBJ1-1): GAGVSQSPSNKVTEKGKDVELRCDPISGHTALYWYRQSLGQGLEFLIYFQGNSAPDKSGLPSDRFSAERTGGSVSTLTIQRTQQEDSAVYLCASRLQGPNTEAFFGQGTRLTVV.

By share of the sample, this clone is medium-sized. The rearrangement uses TRBV5-1 and TRBJ2-7, with TRBD1 identical over 8 bases. CDR3 length: 14 amino acids. Germline trimming cut 4 bases from V and 6 bases from J; bases unmatched to any gene: 9. CDR1 is SGHRS and CDR2 is YFSETQ in the germline V gene. The CDR3 spells CASSQDTGGREQYF. CDR3 bases: TGCGCCAGCAGCCAAGATACAGGGGGACGCGAGCAGTACTTC.

The chain employs TRBV9 and TRBJ2-7; 7 bases agree with TRBD2. J lost 1 base, V lost 7 bases, and 2 bases had no gene match. CDR1 is SGDLS, CDR2 YYNGEE, per germline. The CDR3 runs to 12 residues. CDR3: CASGEGSYEQYF. As DNA, the CDR3 is TGTGCCAGCGGGGAGGGTTCCTACGAGCAGTACTTC. Full variable domain (missing parts from reference TRBV9 and TRBJ2-7): DSGVTQTPKHLITATGQRVTLRCSPRSGDLSVYWYQQSLDQGLQFLIQYYNGEERAKGNILERFSAQQFPDLHSELNLSSLELGDSALYFCASGEGSYEQYFGPGTRLTVT.

V is TRBV15 and J is TRBJ2-3; D call uncertain. Germline V gene sequence: CDR1 LNHNV, CDR2 YYDKDF (reference sequence). This CDR3 is built from 13 residues. Trimming took off 0 bases at V and 6 bases at J, with 7 bases between the two ends. The CDR3 nucleotides read TGTGCCACCAGCAGAGATCAACGGGATACGCAGTATTTT. Translated: CATSRDQRDTQYF.

This rearrangement joins TRBV5-1 to TRBJ2-2, with 8 bases identical to TRBD1. The CDR3 loop spans 14 amino acids. Germline CDR1 and CDR2: SGHRS and YFSETQ. V trimming: 7 bases; J trimming: 2 bases; junction bases outside the gene matches: 4. DNA for the CDR3: TGCGCCAGCTCTGGACAGGGAAACACCGGGGAGCTGTTTTTT. Its translation: CASSGQGNTGELFF.

The chain employs TRBV7-9 and TRBJ2-6; D tentatively fits TRBD1 or TRBD2 (5 bases each). With 5 bases removed from V and 1 base from J, the gap between germline ends came to 15 bases. Germline V gene lookup returns CDR1 SEHNR and CDR2 FQNEAQ (reference sequence). The CDR3 spans 17 residues. DNA of the CDR3: TGTGCCAGCAGCCCCCTTCGTGGGGGATCTGGGGCCAACGTCCTGACTTTC. Translation: CASSPLRGGSGANVLTF.